This T cell receptor beta chain is from a study of tumor-infiltrating lymphocytes in primary liver carcinoma (dated by TCRdb to the late 2010s). A note on the overall study: Between November 2015 and early 2016, roughly five patients in China with histopathologically diagnosed primary liver carcinoma had surgical resection. Of the five patients (three men and two women, aged 30 to 69 years), four had hepatocellular carcinoma and one had combined HCC and intrahepatic cholangiocarcinoma. TCRbeta repertoire sequencing, expression microarrays and whole-exome sequencing were combined in the study across five regions of each liver tumor, with adjacent normal tissue and blood also included. The five patients had tumors staged T1-T3 N0M0, with maximum diameters ranging from about 4.2 to 10 cm. A total of about 35 specimens from 5 patients went through TCRbeta repertoire sequencing, namely 25 tumor regions, 5 adjacent noncancerous liver tissues and 5 peripheral blood samples. Technical replicate repertoires showed high reproducibility, with mean shared-clone rates about 0.88 and correlation coefficients above 0.95. Each sample produced roughly 3.5 to 7.13 million productive TCRbeta reads, and read depth showed no significant difference between tissue types. General conclusions and limits of the study: A significantly larger repertoire fraction was made up by the top 250 clones in tumors than in blood (p = 0.039). Comparison of CD4+ and CD8+ T cell repertoires was precluded by the use of bulk unsorted samples. Because sequencing covered only the TCR beta chain and unpaired alpha chains were not captured, true repertoire diversity is likely underestimated. Consistent with antigen-driven expansion, pairs of tumor regions showed higher repertoire overlap (mean roughly 36%) than either tumor-adjacent pairs (approximately 17%) or tumor-blood pairs (approximately 15%). With just five or six patients in the study, the authors point out that the findings should be validated in a larger study.

The CDR3 numbers 14 residues from cysteine through phenylalanine. This entry keeps only the CDR3 DNA: 42 bases, framed from base 1. From the germline V gene, CDR1 is SGHRS and CDR2 is YFSETQ. The junction carries 9 bases between V and J, which are trimmed by 1 base and 5 bases respectively. Using a constant-region primer and ProtoScript II reverse transcriptase, TCRbeta-specific cDNA was reverse-transcribed from about 460 ng total RNA. TCRbeta libraries were built with three nested multiplex PCR rounds, a slightly modified ARM-PCR procedure. Each of the first two PCR rounds ran for approximately 10 cycles using multiplex TRBV1-TRBV30 forward primers together with a Cbeta reverse primer. A final 25-cycle PCR with Deep VentR polymerase added sample barcodes and Illumina adapters. Before sequencing, amplicons between 200 and 500 bp were purified from gel using a QIAquick gel extraction kit. An Illumina HiSeq 2500 was used to sequence the TCRbeta amplicons with 250-bp paired-end reads. The paper's processing steps were these. Trimmomatic v0.33 was used to quality-trim the reads, and FLASH v1.2.11 was used to merge paired reads so that full CDR3 sequences could be recovered. V, D and J germline segments were assigned to the rearranged TCRbeta sequences using MiGEC v1.2.1b. Clonotype statistics and Shannon-Wiener diversity indices were computed with VDJtools v1.0.0. Except for diversity analysis, only each sample's 250 most abundant clonotypes were used in subsequent analyses to reduce sampling bias. The raw public reads went through TCRdb reprocessing: fastp at Q25, MiXCR clone calling, in-frame beta chains kept. Rows with a matching CDR3 protein are joined into one entry that keeps the most common DNA and genes. TCRdb assigned the V and J calls; the authors' analysis was not used. Here the sample has 330,000 or so distinct CDR3 sequences; approximately 64% occur a single time. Clones ranked in the top ten supply 5.5% to 8% of the sample.

With respect to this clonotype: Its antigen is unknown. No base quality values were provided; no much bigger clone lies one nucleotide off.

Blood RNA was extracted from unsorted whole blood with TRIzol reagent; germline DNA came from the DNeasy Blood & Tissue kit. Patients had chronic HBV infection and were treatment-naive at sampling. Approximately 3.8 milliliters of peripheral blood were collected into K2EDTA tubes before surgery. Sequenced: peripheral blood. The clonotype originates from a man aged 35 to 55 with primary liver carcinoma and hepatitis B virus infection. The rearranged segments are TRBV5-1 and TRBJ1-4; no D gene is confidently identified. The CDR3 region: CASSLYNGNEKLFF. The DNA is TGCGCCAGCAGCTTGTACAACGGGAATGAAAAACTGTTTTTT.